This TCR beta chain is drawn from a study of T cells in Graves' hyperthyroidism and ophthalmopathy. V lost 0 bases to trimming and J lost 1 base, with 12 bases between them. Germline V gene sequence: CDR1 SGHRS, CDR2 YFSETQ. This CDR3 comprises 16 residues. General observations from the study: Ophthalmopathy could be told apart from stable hyperthyroidism with a 13 V-J model. Most clonotypes expanded in the thyroid (above 0.001) were also present in blood.

This clonotype appeared many times. Its antigen is unknown. Each diagnosis drew on symptoms, thyroxine, TRAb, thyroid ultrasound and orbital computed tomography findings. PBMCs were collected from a roughly 9.7 ml volume of fresh peripheral blood. RNA transcripts gave rise to amplified TCR beta CDR3 regions. First-round RT-PCR of the TCR CDR3 relied on the HTBI primer set. Each CDR3 protein is one row after TCRdb ran MiXCR on the multiplex PCR reads. Counted here are some 300,000 distinct CDR3 sequences, roughly 20% occurring once; the ten biggest clones make up about 35%. The chain carries TRBV5-1 and TRBJ2-3, with D possibly matching TRBD2 (6 bases). The receptor's source is a man aged 50-59 years with Graves' ophthalmopathy. Sequenced sample: blood. For the CDR3, the DNA is TGCGCCAGCAGCTTGGGGGGGGATCCGGGCACAGATACGCAGTATTTT. This gives the protein CASSLGGDPGTDTQYF.